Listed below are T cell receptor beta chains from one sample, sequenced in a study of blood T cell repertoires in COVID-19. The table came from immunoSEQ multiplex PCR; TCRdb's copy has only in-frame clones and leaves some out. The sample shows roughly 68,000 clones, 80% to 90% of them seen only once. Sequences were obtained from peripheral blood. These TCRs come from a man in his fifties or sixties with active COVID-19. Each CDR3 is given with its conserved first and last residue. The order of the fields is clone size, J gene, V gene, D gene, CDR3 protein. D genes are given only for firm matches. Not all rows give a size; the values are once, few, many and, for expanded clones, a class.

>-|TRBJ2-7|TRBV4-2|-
CASSQERLSYEQYF
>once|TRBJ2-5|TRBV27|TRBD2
CASSLERGGSQYF
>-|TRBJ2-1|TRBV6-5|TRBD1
CASSNPGQGASEQFF
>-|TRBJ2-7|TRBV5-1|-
CASSIQGRGDEQYF
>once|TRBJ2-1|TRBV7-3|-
CASSLRYGRDEQFF
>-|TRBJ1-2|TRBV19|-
CASRPQGQGYTF
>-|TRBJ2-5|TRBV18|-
CASTRGHQETQYF
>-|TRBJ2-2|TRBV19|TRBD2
CASRGLAPNTGELFF
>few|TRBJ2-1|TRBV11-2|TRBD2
CASSRGVRNEQFF
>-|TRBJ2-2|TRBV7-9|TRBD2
CASSLGLANTGELFF
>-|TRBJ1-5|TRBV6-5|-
CASSYLRGQPQHF
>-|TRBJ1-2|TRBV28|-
CASSFNGYTF
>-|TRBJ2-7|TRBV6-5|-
CASSFSSAGTYEQYF
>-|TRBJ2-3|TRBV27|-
CASSLGRGDTQYF
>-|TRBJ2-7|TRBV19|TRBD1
CASSTPGQEYEQYF
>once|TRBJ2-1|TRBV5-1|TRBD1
CASRRGTGSYNEQFF
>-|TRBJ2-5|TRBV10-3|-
CAICPGGETQYF
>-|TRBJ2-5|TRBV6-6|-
CASSSLAGWETQYF
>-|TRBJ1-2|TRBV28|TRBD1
CARTGGANYGYTF
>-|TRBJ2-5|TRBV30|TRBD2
CAWSTWTSGRETQYF
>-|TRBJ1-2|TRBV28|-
CASSSRGSFEGYTF
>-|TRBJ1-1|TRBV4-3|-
CASSQAGRKTGEAFF
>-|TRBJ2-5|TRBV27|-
CASSPNLARGKETQYF
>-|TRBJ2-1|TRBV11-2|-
CASRKAANEQFF
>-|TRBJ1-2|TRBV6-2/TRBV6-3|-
CASSLGANYGYTF
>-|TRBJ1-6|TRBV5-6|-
CASSLVGGVGSPLHF
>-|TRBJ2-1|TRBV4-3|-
CASSQDMKGVGYNEQFF
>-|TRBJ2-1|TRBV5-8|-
CASSFSRYNEQFF
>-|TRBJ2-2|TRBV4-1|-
CASSLPIRRTGELFF
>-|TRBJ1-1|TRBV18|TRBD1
CASSPGTAIMNTEAFF
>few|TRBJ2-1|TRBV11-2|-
CASSLDFGQGEQFF
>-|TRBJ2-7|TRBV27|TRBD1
CASSLGQAGQGSNYEQYF
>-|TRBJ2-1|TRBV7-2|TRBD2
CASSLPGLAGGRAEQFF
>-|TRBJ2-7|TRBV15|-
CATSRDLRVTPYEQYF
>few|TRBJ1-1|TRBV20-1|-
CRSFGTEAFF
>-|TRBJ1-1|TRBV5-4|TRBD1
CASSPPGQGMGTEAFF
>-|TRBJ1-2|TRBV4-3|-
CASSQDRSGVYGYTF